The entry that follows covers one TCR beta chain sequence. Its antigen is still unknown. Deep level was the assay's run setting. Amplification in unsorted PBMC replicate PCRs started from approximately 300 ng DNA, which equals about 30,000 T cell genomes. Libraries were prepared by immunoSEQ multiplex PCR; TCRdb keeps only in-frame clonotypes and omits some of them. The sample contains 470,000 or so clones, over 75% of which appear only once. The CDR3 totals 11 residues. Trimming left V 8 bases short and J 6 bases short, with 10 bases between. Germline CDR1 reads ENHRY; CDR2 reads SYGVKD. The sample is drawn from a study of shared clonotypes between healthy human individuals. Regarding the study as a whole: Tissue TCR repertoires likely differ from these blood-only repertoires.

Material: PBMCs. The TCR sequence derives from a woman between 40 and 50 years old in good health. Some clones in this sample may be carry-over from other donors' samples. The genes are TRBV10-3 and TRBJ1-1, with TRBD1 as a possible D gene (6 bases). In DNA form, the CDR3 reads TGTGCCATCGGGAGGGGGTCTGAAGCTTTCTTT. Translated: CAIGRGSEAFF.